What follows describes a single T cell receptor (beta chain). This record comes from a study of blood T cell repertoires in COVID-19. Per the original methods: The authors estimated nucleated cell counts from reference gene primer amplification. TCRdb's table, derived via immunoSEQ multiplex PCR, lists solely in-frame clones and lacks some. D and trimming were read from the DNA, whereas the V and J calls and clone size are those reported in that table. The sample holds about 15,000 clones, roughly nine tenths seen once. CDR3 size: 15 residues. Germline CDR1 and CDR2: MNHNY and SVGAGI (reference sequence). J lost 0 bases, V lost 7 bases, and 5 bases had no gene match.

The chain recombines TRBV6-6 with TRBJ1-3; TRBD1 matches 8 bases. This TCR was sampled from a woman between 65 and 79 years old in a cohort sampled during active or convalescent COVID-19. The specimen was peripheral blood. The CDR3 nucleotides read TGTGCCAGCACCCAGGGGGCATTCTCTGGAAACACCATATATTTT. Its protein is CASTQGAFSGNTIYF.